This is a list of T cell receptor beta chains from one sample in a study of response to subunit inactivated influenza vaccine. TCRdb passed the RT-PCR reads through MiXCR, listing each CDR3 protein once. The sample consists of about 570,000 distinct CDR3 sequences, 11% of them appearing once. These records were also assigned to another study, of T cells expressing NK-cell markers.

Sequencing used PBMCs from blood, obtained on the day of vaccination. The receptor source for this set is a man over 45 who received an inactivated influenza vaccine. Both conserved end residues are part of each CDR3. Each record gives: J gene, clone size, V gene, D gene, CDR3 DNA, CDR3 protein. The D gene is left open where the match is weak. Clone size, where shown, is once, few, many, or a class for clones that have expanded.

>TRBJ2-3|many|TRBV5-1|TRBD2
TGCGCCAGCAGCCTATACGAGAGACTAGCGGGGGCTGGGGATACGCAGTATTTT
CASSLYERLAGAGDTQYF
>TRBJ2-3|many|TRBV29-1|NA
TGCAGCGTTGACGAAGCGTACACAGATACGCAGTATTTT
CSVDEAYTDTQYF
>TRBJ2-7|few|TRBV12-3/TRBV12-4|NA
TGTGCCAGCACCATCGCCGCCGGGGTCTACGAGCAGTACTTC
CASTIAAGVYEQYF
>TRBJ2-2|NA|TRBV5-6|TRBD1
TGTGCCAGCAGCTGGGACAGGCCCGGGGAGCTGTTTTTT
CASSWDRPGELFF
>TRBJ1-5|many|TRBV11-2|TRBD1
TGTGCCAGCAGCTTAGGACAGGGCATATCAGATAGCAATCAGCCCCAGCATTTT
CASSLGQGISDSNQPQHF
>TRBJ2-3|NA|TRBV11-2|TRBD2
TGTGCCAGCAGGGTTAGCGGGCTGAGCACAGATACGCAGTATTTT
CASRVSGLSTDTQYF
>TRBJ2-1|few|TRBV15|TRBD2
TGTGCCACCAGCAGAGGGGGGACTAGCGGGAGTCGGGGTGACAATGAGCAGTTCTTC
CATSRGGTSGSRGDNEQFF
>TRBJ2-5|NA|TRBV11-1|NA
TGTGCCAGCGTGAGCCAGAGAGCCGGGACTTTCCCCAAAGAGACCCAGTACTTC
CASVSQRAGTFPKETQYF
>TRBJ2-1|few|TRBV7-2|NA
TGTGCCAGCAGCTTAGAGGGGCTACGGGGTGAGCAGTTCTTC
CASSLEGLRGEQFF
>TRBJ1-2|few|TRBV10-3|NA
TGTGCCATCTGCCCCTCGACAGGTCAAGGCTACACCTTC
CAICPSTGQGYTF
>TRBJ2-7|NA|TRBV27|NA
TGTGCCAGCAGTTCCAGAGCTACTTACGCCTACGAGCAGTACTTC
CASSSRATYAYEQYF
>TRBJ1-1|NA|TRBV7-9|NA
TGTGCCAGCAGCACCTTACAGCTGAACACTGAAGCTTTCTTT
CASSTLQLNTEAFF
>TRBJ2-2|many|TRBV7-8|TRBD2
TGTGCCAGCAGCCTTGGACTAGCGGAGAGGCGGACCGGGGAGCTGTTTTTT
CASSLGLAERRTGELFF
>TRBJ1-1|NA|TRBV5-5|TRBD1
TGTGCCAGCAGCTTGAAGACAGGGGGCGGGCGGAACACTGAAGCTATCTTT
CASSLKTGGGRNTEAIF
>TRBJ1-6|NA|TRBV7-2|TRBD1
TGTGCCAGCAGCTTAGGCGGGACAGGGCAATCACCCCTCCACTTT
CASSLGGTGQSPLHF
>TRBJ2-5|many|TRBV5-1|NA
TGTGCCAGCAGCGCCCAAGAGACCCAGTACTTC
CASSAQETQYF
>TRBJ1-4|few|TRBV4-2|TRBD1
TGTGCCAGCAGCCAAGATCAGGGGGCGGATGAAAAACTGTTTTTT
CASSQDQGADEKLFF